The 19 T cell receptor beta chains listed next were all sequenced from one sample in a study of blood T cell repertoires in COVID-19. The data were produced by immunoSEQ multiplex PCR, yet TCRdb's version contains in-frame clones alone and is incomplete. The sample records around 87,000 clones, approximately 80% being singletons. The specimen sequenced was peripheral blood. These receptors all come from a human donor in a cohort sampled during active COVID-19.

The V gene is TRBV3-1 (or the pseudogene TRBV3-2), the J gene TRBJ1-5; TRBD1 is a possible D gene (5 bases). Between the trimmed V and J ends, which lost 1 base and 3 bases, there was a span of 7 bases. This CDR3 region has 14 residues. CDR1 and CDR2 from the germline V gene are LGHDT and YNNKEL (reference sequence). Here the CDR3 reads CASSQGGNNQPQHF. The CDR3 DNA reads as TGTGCCAGCAGCCAAGGGGGCAACAATCAGCCCCAGCATTTT.

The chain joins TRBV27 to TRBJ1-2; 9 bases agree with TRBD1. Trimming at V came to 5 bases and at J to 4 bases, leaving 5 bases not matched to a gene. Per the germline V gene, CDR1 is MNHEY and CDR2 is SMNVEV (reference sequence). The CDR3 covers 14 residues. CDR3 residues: CASSTRTGAYGYTF. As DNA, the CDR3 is TGTGCCAGCAGTACAAGGACAGGGGCCTATGGCTACACCTTC.

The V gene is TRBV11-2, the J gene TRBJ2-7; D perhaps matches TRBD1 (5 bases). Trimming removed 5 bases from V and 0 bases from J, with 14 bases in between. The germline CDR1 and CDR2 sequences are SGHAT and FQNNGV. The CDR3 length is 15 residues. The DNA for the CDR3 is TGTGCCAGCAGCCCAATAAAAGGGGACTCCTACGAGCAGTACTTC. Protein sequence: CASSPIKGDSYEQYF.

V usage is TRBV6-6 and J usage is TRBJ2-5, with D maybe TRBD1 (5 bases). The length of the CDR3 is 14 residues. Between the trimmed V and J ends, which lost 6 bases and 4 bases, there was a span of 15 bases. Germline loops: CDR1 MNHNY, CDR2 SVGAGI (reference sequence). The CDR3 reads CASSLSARGETQYF. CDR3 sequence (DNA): TGTGCCAGCAGCCTATCGGCTAGGGGAGAGACCCAGTACTTC.

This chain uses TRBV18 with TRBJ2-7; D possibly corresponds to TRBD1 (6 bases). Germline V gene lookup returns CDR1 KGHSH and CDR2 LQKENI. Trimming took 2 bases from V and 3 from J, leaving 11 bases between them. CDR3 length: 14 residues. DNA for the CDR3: TGTGCCAGCTCACCAAGCAGGACAGACTACGAGCAGTACTTC. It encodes CASSPSRTDYEQYF.

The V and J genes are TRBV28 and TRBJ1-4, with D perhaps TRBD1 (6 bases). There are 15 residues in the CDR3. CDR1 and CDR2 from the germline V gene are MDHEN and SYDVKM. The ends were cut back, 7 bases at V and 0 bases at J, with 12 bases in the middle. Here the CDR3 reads CASKWTDPTNEKLFF. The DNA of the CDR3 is TGTGCCAGCAAGTGGACAGACCCAACTAATGAAAAACTGTTTTTT.

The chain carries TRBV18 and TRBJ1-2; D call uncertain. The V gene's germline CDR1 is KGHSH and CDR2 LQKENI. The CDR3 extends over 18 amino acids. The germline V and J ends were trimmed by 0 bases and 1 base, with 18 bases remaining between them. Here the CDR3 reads CASSPPSGGRRYNYGYTF. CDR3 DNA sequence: TGTGCCAGCTCACCACCCTCGGGAGGAAGGCGGTATAACTATGGCTACACCTTC.

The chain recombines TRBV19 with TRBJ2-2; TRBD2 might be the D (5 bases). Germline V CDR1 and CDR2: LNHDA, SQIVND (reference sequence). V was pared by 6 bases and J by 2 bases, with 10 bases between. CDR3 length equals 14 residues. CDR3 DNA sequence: TGTGCCAGTAGCCGGGCTAGCAACACCGGGGAGCTGTTTTTT. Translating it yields CASSRASNTGELFF.

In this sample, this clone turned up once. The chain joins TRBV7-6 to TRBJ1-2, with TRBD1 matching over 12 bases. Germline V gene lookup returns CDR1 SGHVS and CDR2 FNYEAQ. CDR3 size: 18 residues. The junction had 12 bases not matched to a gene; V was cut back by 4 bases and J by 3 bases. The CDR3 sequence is CASSSGGTGGAKDYGYTF. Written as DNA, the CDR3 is TGTGCCAGCAGCTCCGGTGGGACAGGGGGCGCGAAGGACTATGGCTACACCTTC.

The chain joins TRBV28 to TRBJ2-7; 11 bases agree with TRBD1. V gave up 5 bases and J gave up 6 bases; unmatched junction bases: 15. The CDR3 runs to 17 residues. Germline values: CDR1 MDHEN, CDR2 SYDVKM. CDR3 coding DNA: TGTGCCAGCAGTCCTTACACTGGACAGGGGGCTTTGAGCGAGCAGTACTTC. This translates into CASSPYTGQGALSEQYF.

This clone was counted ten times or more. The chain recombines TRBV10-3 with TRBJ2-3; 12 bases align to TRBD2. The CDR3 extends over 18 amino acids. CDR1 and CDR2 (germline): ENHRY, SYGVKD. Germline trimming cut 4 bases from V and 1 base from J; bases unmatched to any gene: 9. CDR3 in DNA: TGTGCCATCAGTGCAGGACTAGCGGGATCTTTCGGCACAGATACGCAGTATTTT. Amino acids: CAISAGLAGSFGTDTQYF.

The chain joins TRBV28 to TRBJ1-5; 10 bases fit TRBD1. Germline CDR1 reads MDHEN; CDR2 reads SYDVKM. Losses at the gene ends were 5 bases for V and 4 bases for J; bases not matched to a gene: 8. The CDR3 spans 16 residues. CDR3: CASSPGTGALNQPQHF. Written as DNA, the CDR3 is TGTGCCAGCAGTCCCGGGACAGGGGCTCTTAATCAGCCCCAGCATTTT.

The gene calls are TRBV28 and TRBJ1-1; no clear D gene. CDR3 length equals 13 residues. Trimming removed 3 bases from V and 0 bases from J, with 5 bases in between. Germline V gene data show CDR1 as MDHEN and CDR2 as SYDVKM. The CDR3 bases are TGTGCCAGCAGTTTGAGCGTGAACACTGAAGCTTTCTTT. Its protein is CASSLSVNTEAFF.

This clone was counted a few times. CDR3 bases: TGTGCCAGCAGCCAATTGCCGGGACAGGGGTACACCATATATTTT. As protein: CASSQLPGQGYTIYF. V is TRBV14 and J is TRBJ1-3; 10 bases match TRBD1. Germline CDR1 SGHDN, CDR2 FVKESK. This CDR3 has 15 amino acids. J was trimmed by 8 bases and V by 2 bases; bases with no gene match: 6.

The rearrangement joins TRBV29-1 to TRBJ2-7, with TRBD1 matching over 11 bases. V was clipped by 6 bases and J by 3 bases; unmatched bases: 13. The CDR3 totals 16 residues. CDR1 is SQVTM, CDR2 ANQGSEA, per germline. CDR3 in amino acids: CSVSREGTGGIYEQYF. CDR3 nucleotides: TGCAGCGTCTCGAGGGAGGGGACAGGGGGGATCTACGAGCAGTACTTC.

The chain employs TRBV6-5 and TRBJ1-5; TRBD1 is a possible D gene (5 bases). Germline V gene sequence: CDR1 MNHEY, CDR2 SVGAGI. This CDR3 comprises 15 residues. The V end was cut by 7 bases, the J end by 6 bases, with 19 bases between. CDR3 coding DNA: TGTGCCAGCACCTCCAATCAGGGACTAAGTCAGCCCCAGCATTTT. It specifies CASTSNQGLSQPQHF.

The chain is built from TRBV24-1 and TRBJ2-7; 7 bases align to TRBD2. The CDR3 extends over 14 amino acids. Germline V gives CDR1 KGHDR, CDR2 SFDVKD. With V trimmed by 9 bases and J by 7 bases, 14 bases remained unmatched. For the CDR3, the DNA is TGTGCCACCTCCTCCAGGGAGGGGCCGGGTGAGCAGTACTTC. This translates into CATSSREGPGEQYF.

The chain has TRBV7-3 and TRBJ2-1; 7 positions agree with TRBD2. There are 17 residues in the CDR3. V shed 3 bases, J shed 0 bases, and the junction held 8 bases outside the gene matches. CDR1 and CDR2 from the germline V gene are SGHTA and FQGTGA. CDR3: CASSFASSGASYNEQFF. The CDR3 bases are TGTGCCAGCAGCTTTGCTTCGAGCGGGGCCTCCTACAATGAGCAGTTCTTC.

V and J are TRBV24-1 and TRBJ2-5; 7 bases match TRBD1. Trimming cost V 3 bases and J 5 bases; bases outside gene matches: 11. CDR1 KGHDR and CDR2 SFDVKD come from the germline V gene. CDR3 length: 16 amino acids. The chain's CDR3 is CATSDGMTGIGETQYF. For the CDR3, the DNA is TGTGCCACCAGTGATGGGATGACAGGGATCGGGGAGACCCAGTACTTC.